This passage covers 21 T cell receptor beta chains from one sample sequenced in a study of beta chain features in type 1 diabetes. Overall study results and limits: Shorter TCRB CDR3s, moderately but significantly so, marked every one of the four CD4+ subsets in Type 1 diabetes patients.

Antigen specificity for these receptors is unknown. Every bit of the isolated RNA underwent reverse transcription, so sequencing read expressed TCRB transcripts. Some clones are missing from TCRdb's copy, which holds only in-frame ones; the method was immunoSEQ multiplex PCR. The profile shows around 250,000 clones, roughly 24% of them singletons. Sequencing input: naive CD4+ T cells from blood. The receptor set was obtained from a woman in her 30s with type 1 diabetes.

The rearrangement uses TRBV4-1 and TRBJ2-3, with 10 bases lining up with TRBD1. V dropped 4 bases and J dropped 5; count of bases not matched to a gene: 9. Germline values: CDR1 MGHRA, CDR2 YSYEKL. The CDR3 loop spans 16 amino acids. CDR3 in amino acids: CASSRDRDRGIDTQYF. The CDR3 nucleotides are TGCGCCAGCAGCCGGGACCGGGACAGGGGCATAGATACGCAGTATTTT.

Only a few counts were recorded for this clone. The chain is built from TRBV30 and TRBJ2-3, with 9 bases fitting TRBD1. The CDR3 loop spans 15 amino acids. V gave up 3 bases and J gave up 4 bases; unmatched junction bases: 8. Germline V lookup: CDR1 GTSNPN, CDR2 SVGIG (reference sequence). CDR3 nucleotides: TGTGCCTGGAGGGAGAGACAGGGGGTTGCAGATACGCAGTATTTT. It specifies CAWRERQGVADTQYF.

This clone was counted only a few times. J is TRBJ2-1 and V is TRBV14; no definite D call. V lost 4 bases and J 6 bases, leaving 7 bases between the germline ends. CDR3 length: 12 amino acids. Germline V gene lookup returns CDR1 SGHDN and CDR2 FVKESK. CDR3 sequence reads: CASSLVSNEQFF. The CDR3 DNA reads as TGTGCCAGCAGCCTAGTATCCAATGAGCAGTTCTTC. Drawing the rest from reference TRBV14 and TRBJ2-1, the complete variable domain is EAGVTQFPSHSVIEKGQTVTLRCDPISGHDNLYWYRRVMGKEIKFLLHFVKESKQDESGMPNNRFLAERTGGTYSTLKVQPAELEDSGVYFCASSLVSNEQFFGPGTRLTVL.

The rearrangement links TRBV28 to TRBJ2-7; no definite D call. Germline lookup yields CDR1 MDHEN and CDR2 SYDVKM. The V gene lost 6 bases and the J gene lost 4 bases, with 10 bases spanning the gap. The length of the CDR3 is 12 residues. The CDR3 is CASSSSPYEQYF. CDR3 sequence (DNA): TGTGCCAGCAGCTCTTCTCCGTACGAGCAGTACTTC.

V usage is TRBV19 and J usage is TRBJ2-7; 11 nucleotides align to TRBD2. J gave up 6 bases and V 3 bases, and 7 bases lay outside the gene matches. Looked up from germline, CDR1 is LNHDA and CDR2 is SQIVND (reference sequence). CDR3 size: 15 residues. The CDR3 sequence: CASSMEGLAGGEQYF. The CDR3 coding sequence is TGTGCCAGTAGTATGGAAGGCCTAGCGGGAGGCGAGCAGTACTTC.

This clone was seen only a few times. At one end the junction does not follow the germline gene, possibly because of a read error. The chain couples TRBV2 to TRBJ2-7; 7 bases fit TRBD1. Looked up from germline, CDR1 is SNHLY and CDR2 is FYNNEI. CDR3 size: 10 residues. The CDR3 DNA follows: TGTGCCGGGTTTGACAGGGAAGGTCCCTTC. Its protein is CAGFDREGPF.

This clone was found a few times. The rearrangement uses TRBV18 and TRBJ2-7; 7 bases fit TRBD1. The V gene end was trimmed by 4 bases and the J gene end by 1 base; junction bases not matched to a gene: 7. This CDR3 has 15 residues. Per germline, CDR1 KGHSH and CDR2 LQKENI. The CDR3 DNA is TGTGCCAGCTCACGTGGTGGGACAGAGTCCTACGAGCAGTACTTC. Amino acids: CASSRGGTESYEQYF.

This clone was picked up a small number of times. The rearrangement links TRBV9 to TRBJ1-2, with D possibly being TRBD1 (5 bases). Germline V gene data show CDR1 as SGDLS and CDR2 as YYNGEE. The germline V and J ends were trimmed by 4 bases and 2 bases, with 9 bases remaining between them. CDR3 length: 13 amino acids. The CDR3 spells CASSPGQNYGYTF. The DNA of the CDR3 is TGTGCCAGCAGCCCTGGACAAAACTATGGCTACACCTTC.

The table lists this clone with a few counts. V usage is TRBV30 and J usage is TRBJ2-7, with 10 positions matching TRBD2. Germline V lookup: CDR1 GTSNPN, CDR2 SVGIG (reference sequence). The CDR3 contains 11 residues. The J segment lost 6 bases and the V segment lost 5 bases, leaving 1 base of the junction unmatched. CDR3 sequence: CAWSSGGEQYF. The CDR3 nucleotides read TGTGCCTGGTCTAGCGGGGGCGAGCAGTACTTC.

A few counts support this clone. The chain has TRBV29-1 and TRBJ2-1; tentative D call: TRBD1 (5 bases). CDR1 and CDR2 (germline): SQVTM, ANQGSEA. Trimming took off 4 bases at V and 4 bases at J, with 8 bases between the two ends. The CDR3 is made up of 12 amino acids. CDR3 in DNA: TGCAGCGTTGGGACACTATACAATGAGCAGTTCTTC. It specifies CSVGTLYNEQFF.

This chain joins TRBV28 and TRBJ1-2; weak D call: TRBD1 (6 bases). CDR1 and CDR2 from the germline V gene are MDHEN and SYDVKM. This CDR3 is built from 14 residues. V was clipped by 5 bases and J by 3 bases, with 13 bases between them. The CDR3: CASSPGGGDYGYTF. CDR3 coding DNA: TGTGCCAGCAGTCCCGGCGGGGGCGACTATGGCTACACCTTC.

This clone has more than one count but fewer than ten. The genes are TRBV5-4 and TRBJ1-1; possibly TRBD1 for D (6 bases). The CDR3 totals 14 residues. The V and J ends lost 1 base and 3 bases respectively, with 10 bases between them. Germline CDR1 and CDR2: SGHNT and YYREEE (reference sequence). The CDR3 sequence is CASSLSPGDTEAFF. CDR3 DNA sequence: TGTGCCAGCAGCTTGAGTCCAGGGGACACTGAAGCTTTCTTT.

The V gene is TRBV7-6, the J gene TRBJ2-5; tentative D call: TRBD2 (6 bases). The V gene lost 3 bases and the J gene lost 10 bases, with 24 bases spanning the gap. The CDR3 contains 16 residues. Per germline, CDR1 SGHVS and CDR2 FNYEAQ. CDR3 sequence (DNA): TGTGCCAGCAGCTTGGGTAATGCGGGACTGCTTGGGATCCAGTACTTC. It is translated as CASSLGNAGLLGIQYF.

The chain has TRBV5-1 and TRBJ2-3; weak D call: TRBD2 (5 bases). CDR1 and CDR2 from the germline V gene are SGHRS and YFSETQ. This CDR3 is built from 14 residues. Between the trimmed V and J ends, which lost 7 bases and 3 bases, there was a span of 15 bases. The CDR3, as DNA: TGCGCCAGCCTCCAATCTCCGGGGACAGATACGCAGTATTTT. Translated: CASLQSPGTDTQYF.

The chain is built from TRBV30 and TRBJ2-1; TRBD2 matches at 12 bases. Germline V gives CDR1 GTSNPN, CDR2 SVGIG (reference sequence). This CDR3 has 17 residues. With 3 bases clipped from V and 0 bases from J, the junction kept 6 bases outside the gene matches. The CDR3 is CAWRGTSGRSSYNEQFF. In DNA, the CDR3 is TGTGCCTGGAGAGGGACTAGCGGGCGAAGCTCCTACAATGAGCAGTTCTTC. Drawing the rest from reference TRBV30 and TRBJ2-1, the complete variable domain is SQTIHQWPATLVQPVGSPLSLECTVEGTSNPNLYWYRQAAGRGLQLLFYSVGIGQISSEVPQNLSASRPQDRQFILSSKKLLLSDSGFYLCAWRGTSGRSSYNEQFFGPGTRLTVL.

A few counts support this clone. The CDR3 here is CASSPLSQGLADNEQFF. CDR3 coding DNA: TGTGCCAGCTCACCATTGAGTCAGGGACTAGCGGACAATGAGCAGTTCTTC. This rearrangement joins TRBV18 to TRBJ2-1; 11 bases line up with TRBD2. Trimming removed 2 bases from V and 5 bases from J; junction bases left unmatched: 8. CDR3 size: 17 residues. Germline V lookup: CDR1 KGHSH, CDR2 LQKENI.

This clone was recorded a few times. The chain recombines TRBV9 with TRBJ1-4; the match to TRBD1 covers 9 bases. The V gene end was trimmed by 0 bases and the J gene end by 1 base; junction bases not matched to a gene: 4. The CDR3 runs 17 residues. Germline CDR1 is SGDLS and CDR2 is YYNGEE. The CDR3 is CASSVARGQGTNEKLFF. CDR3 nucleotides: TGTGCCAGCAGCGTAGCTAGGGGACAGGGAACTAATGAAAAACTGTTTTTT.

For this clone: Germline is not matched at one junction end, which may reflect a read error. This rearrangement joins TRBV9 to TRBJ2-6; D is uncertain. Looked up from germline, CDR1 is SGDLS and CDR2 is YYNGEE. The CDR3 runs 15 residues. The CDR3 DNA is TGTGCCGGCAGCGTAGGTCACAGTGGGGCCAACGTCCTGACTTTC. Translated, it gives CAGSVGHSGANVLTF.

This clone was seen a few times. The gene calls are TRBV30 and TRBJ2-1, with D perhaps TRBD1 (6 bases). Between the trimmed V and J ends, which lost 2 bases and 4 bases, there was a span of 9 bases. Looked up from germline, CDR1 is GTSNPN and CDR2 is SVGIG (reference sequence). The CDR3 has 13 amino acids. This chain's CDR3 is CAWSPDRYNEQFF. The CDR3 region has the DNA TGTGCCTGGAGTCCCGACAGGTACAATGAGCAGTTCTTC.

The chain couples TRBV5-1 to TRBJ2-2; 7 nucleotides agree with TRBD2. V lost 5 bases and J lost 4; bases outside the gene matches: 8. CDR3 length equals 15 residues. Germline CDR1 and CDR2: SGHRS and YFSETQ. Here the CDR3 DNA reads TGCGCCAGCAGGCCCGGGACTATCAGCACCGGGGAGCTGTTTTTT. Protein product: CASRPGTISTGELFF.

J is TRBJ2-1 and V is TRBV29-1, with D tentatively TRBD2 (6 bases). In germline, CDR1 is SQVTM, CDR2 ANQGSEA. The CDR3 loop spans 14 amino acids. V was clipped by 3 bases and J by 4 bases, with 13 bases between them. The CDR3 DNA follows: TGCAGCGTTGAGGGGACTGCCACGTACAATGAGCAGTTCTTC. It codes for CSVEGTATYNEQFF.